This T cell receptor beta chain stems from a study of T-cell memory formation after mild COVID-19. V gave up 5 bases and J gave up 2 bases; unmatched junction bases: 5. Per the germline V gene, CDR1 is LNHDA and CDR2 is SQIVND (reference sequence). This CDR3 spans 14 amino acids. This clonotype has a count of ten or more. TCRdb fed the 5' RACE reads into MiXCR, producing one record per CDR3 protein. Of tens of thousands of distinct CDR3 sequences listed, about 16% are singletons. This TCR came from an adult who had mild COVID-19 (a few samples of this study predate the infection). Cell type and time point are not known. The J gene is TRBJ1-2, the V gene TRBV19, with TRBD1 identical over 7 bases. The sequenced sample consisted of PBMCs or a T cell subset sorted from them (not recorded which). The CDR3 reads CASSREQGNYGYTF. CDR3 DNA sequence: TGTGCCAGTAGTCGCGAACAGGGGAACTATGGCTACACCTTC.